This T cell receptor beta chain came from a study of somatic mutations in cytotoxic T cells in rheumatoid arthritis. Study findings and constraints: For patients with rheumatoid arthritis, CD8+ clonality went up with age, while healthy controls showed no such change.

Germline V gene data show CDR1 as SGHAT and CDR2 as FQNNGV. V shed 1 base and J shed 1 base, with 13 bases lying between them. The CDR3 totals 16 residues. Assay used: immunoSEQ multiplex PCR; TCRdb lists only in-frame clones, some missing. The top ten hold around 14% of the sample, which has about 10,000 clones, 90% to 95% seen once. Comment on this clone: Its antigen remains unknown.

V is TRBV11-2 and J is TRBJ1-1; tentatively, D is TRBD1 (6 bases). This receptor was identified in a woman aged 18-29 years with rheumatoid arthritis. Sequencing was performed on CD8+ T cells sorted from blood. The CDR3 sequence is CASSLGHRGGNTEAFF. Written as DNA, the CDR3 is TGTGCCAGCAGCTTAGGGCATAGGGGGGGGAACACTGAAGCTTTCTTT.